These 21 T cell receptor beta chains came from one sample sequenced in a study of shared clonotypes between healthy human individuals. Here immunoSEQ multiplex PCR was the method, and the copy in TCRdb shows in-frame clones only, minus some. Among roughly 300,000 clones listed, roughly 91% were seen once. Sequencing input: memory CD8+ T cells sorted from blood. The sample's subset: CD45RO+ cells pooled with CCR7-negative TemRA cells. These receptor sequences come from a man younger than 35 in good health.

This CDR3 reads CASSAPGQGLYGYTF. For the CDR3, the DNA is TGTGCCAGTAGTGCACCGGGACAGGGGCTCTATGGCTACACCTTC. This chain connects TRBV19 to TRBJ1-2, with 10 positions matching TRBD1. This CDR3 has 15 residues. V trimming: 5 bases; J trimming: 4 bases; junction bases outside the gene matches: 7. Germline CDR1 and CDR2: LNHDA and SQIVND (reference sequence). Supplemented by reference TRBV19 and TRBJ1-2, the full variable domain reads DGGITQSPKYLFRKEGQNVTLSCEQNLNHDAMYWYRQDPGQGLRLIYYSQIVNDFQKGDIAEGYSVSREKKESFPLTVTSAQKNPTAFYLCASSAPGQGLYGYTFGSGTRLTVV.

The V gene is TRBV28, the J gene TRBJ2-1, with 11 bases lining up with TRBD2. Unmatched junction bases numbered 6, after V lost 5 bases and J lost 6 bases. The CDR3 is 15 amino acids. The germline CDR1 and CDR2 sequences are MDHEN and SYDVKM. DNA of the CDR3: TGTGCCAGCAGTCCCTCTAGCGGGGGGTTCAATGAGCAGTTCTTC. Amino acid sequence: CASSPSSGGFNEQFF.

This chain's CDR3 is CASSQVDTTGELFF. The CDR3 region has the DNA TGTGCCAGCAGCCAAGTCGATACCACCGGGGAGCTGTTTTTT. The genes are TRBV4-2 and TRBJ2-2; D is undetermined. The V gene lost 1 base and the J gene lost 4 bases, with 7 bases spanning the gap. The germline CDR1 and CDR2 sequences are LGHNA and YNFKEQ. The CDR3 has 14 amino acids.

With respect to this clone: With a far larger clone one base away, a read error is the likely cause. The same CDR3 also results from other DNA sequences found in this sample. The chain links TRBV7-8 to TRBJ2-5; D possibly corresponds to TRBD2 (6 bases). V lost 2 bases and J lost 1, with 14 bases in between. Per the germline V gene, CDR1 is SGHVS and CDR2 is FQNEAQ. The CDR3 consists of 16 residues. The CDR3 DNA follows: TGTGCCAGCAGCTTAACCCTCGCGGGGCCCCAAGAGACCCAGTACTTC. This encodes CASSLTLAGPQETQYF.

The chain is built from TRBV7-6 and TRBJ2-7, with 8 bases that match TRBD1. Losses at the gene ends were 4 bases for V and 6 bases for J; bases not matched to a gene: 11. This CDR3 contains 15 residues. Germline values: CDR1 SGHVS, CDR2 FNYEAQ. The CDR3 bases are TGTGCCAGCAGCTCCTATGGGACAGGCGTAAGCGAGCAGTACTTC. Translating gives CASSSYGTGVSEQYF.

The CDR3 DNA reads as TGTGCCAGCAGTTTGGTCGGCAACACAGATACGCAGTATTTT. This translates into CASSLVGNTDTQYF. J is TRBJ2-3 and V is TRBV28; D gene uncertain. Trimming removed 3 bases at V and 2 bases at J, with 9 bases between. The CDR3 contains 14 residues. The V gene's germline CDR1 is MDHEN and CDR2 SYDVKM.

The CDR3 sequence: CASSFGTNYEQYF. DNA of the CDR3: TGTGCCAGCAGCTTCGGGACAAATTACGAGCAGTACTTC. The chain employs TRBV7-3 and TRBJ2-7, with D tentatively TRBD1 (6 bases). V gave up 3 bases and J gave up 4 bases, with 10 bases separating them. Germline CDR1 is SGHTA and CDR2 is FQGTGA. The CDR3 contains 13 residues.

This clone appeared a few times. The V and J genes are TRBV11-2 and TRBJ2-7; D is unclear. The germline V and J ends were trimmed by 2 bases and 2 bases, with 7 bases remaining between them. In germline, CDR1 is SGHAT, CDR2 FQNNGV. This CDR3 is 13 amino acids long. CDR3 protein: CASSLKGPYEQYF. For the CDR3, the DNA is TGTGCCAGCAGCTTAAAAGGTCCCTACGAGCAGTACTTC.

V is TRBV5-1 and J is TRBJ2-1; TRBD2 aligns across 10 bases. This CDR3 is built from 16 residues. Germline CDR1 is SGHRS and CDR2 is YFSETQ. V was pared by 0 bases and J by 8 bases, with 8 bases of the junction left unmatched. CDR3 nucleotides: TGCGCCAGCAGCTTGGCCCTAGCGGGAGATATTGATGAGCAGTTCTTC. Its protein product is CASSLALAGDIDEQFF.

The gene calls are TRBV6-1 and TRBJ2-3; 9 bases are shared with TRBD1. Germline V CDR1 and CDR2: MNHNS, SASEGT. Germline trimming cut 3 bases from V and 5 bases from J; bases unmatched to any gene: 9. The CDR3 is 16 amino acids. Here the CDR3 reads CASSDPFRQGVDTQYF. CDR3 coding DNA: TGTGCCAGCAGTGACCCGTTCCGACAGGGGGTAGATACGCAGTATTTT.

This clone was recorded only once. The V call is TRBV27, the J call TRBJ2-2; D is possibly TRBD1 (5 bases). CDR1 is MNHEY and CDR2 is SMNVEV in the germline V gene (reference sequence). The CDR3 spans 15 residues. Trimming shortened V by 4 bases and J by 4 bases, and 13 bases separated the two germline ends. The CDR3 bases are TGTGCCAGCAGTTCGCAGGGATGGGTCACCGGGGAGCTGTTTTTT. This encodes CASSSQGWVTGELFF.

The chain uses TRBV10-3 and TRBJ2-1, with D hard to call. This CDR3 has 12 amino acids. The ends were cut back, 4 bases at V and 6 bases at J, with 7 bases in the middle. Germline V gene sequence: CDR1 ENHRY, CDR2 SYGVKD. The CDR3 sequence is CAISAESNEQFF. The CDR3 DNA follows: TGTGCCATCAGTGCCGAGTCCAATGAGCAGTTCTTC.

The chain joins TRBV4-1 to TRBJ2-1, with 8 bases lining up with TRBD1. The trim removed 8 bases at V and 6 bases at J, leaving 9 bases unmatched. The CDR3 has 14 amino acids. Germline CDR1 reads MGHRA; CDR2 reads YSYEKL. DNA of the CDR3: TGCGCCAGCGTCTCAGGGGGCGCTTCCAATGAGCAGTTCTTC. Encoded protein: CASVSGGASNEQFF.

The gene calls are TRBV28 and TRBJ1-1; possibly TRBD1 for D (5 bases). V lost 5 bases and J 8 bases, leaving 30 bases between the germline ends. Per the germline V gene, CDR1 is MDHEN and CDR2 is SYDVKM. The CDR3 is 18 residues long. Here the CDR3 DNA reads TGTGCCAGCAGTCCTCAACAGGATTTGGTATTTTCTACGAAAGAAGCTTTCTTT. This translates into CASSPQQDLVFSTKEAFF.

The chain carries TRBV4-1 and TRBJ2-2; 10 nucleotides line up with TRBD2. Germline assignment: CDR1 MGHRA and CDR2 YSYEKL. The CDR3 extends over 18 amino acids. The J segment lost 2 bases and the V segment lost 2 bases, leaving 8 bases of the junction unmatched. The CDR3 nucleotides are TGCGCCAGCAGCCAAACGTTACTAGCGGGACCCAACACCGGGGAGCTGTTTTTT. This translates into CASSQTLLAGPNTGELFF.

The V gene is TRBV12-2, the J gene TRBJ2-7. TRBV12-2 is flagged as a pseudogene. CDR3 length equals 14 residues. DNA of the CDR3: TGTGCAAGTCGCAGGGTGAAGCGATCCTACGAGCAGTACTTC. It is translated as CASRRVKRSYEQYF.

This rearrangement joins TRBV27 to TRBJ2-2; the D gene could be TRBD1 or TRBD2 (5 bases each). Trimming took 3 bases from V and 0 from J, leaving 11 bases between them. The CDR3 runs 16 residues. The germline CDR1 and CDR2 sequences are MNHEY and SMNVEV (reference sequence). The chain's CDR3 is CASSLDEGTNTGELFF. CDR3 nucleotide sequence: TGTGCCAGCAGTTTGGACGAGGGGACGAACACCGGGGAGCTGTTTTTT.

This chain links TRBV2 with TRBJ2-7; TRBD2 agrees at 10 bases. Trimming took 4 bases from V and 2 from J; bases not matched to a gene: 8. CDR1 and CDR2 from the germline V gene are SNHLY and FYNNEI. The CDR3 has 16 amino acids. The CDR3 nucleotides are TGTGCCAGCAGTGTTCCTACTAGCGGGGAACCCTACGAGCAGTACTTC. It codes for CASSVPTSGEPYEQYF.

CDR3 sequence (DNA): TGTGCCAGCAGTTACTCCGAGGGCCATAATGGCTACACCTTC. Its translation: CASSYSEGHNGYTF. The chain couples TRBV6-5 to TRBJ1-2; D is unclear. The germline gives CDR1 MNHEY, CDR2 SVGAGI. The CDR3 loop spans 14 amino acids. V shed 0 bases and J shed 6 bases, with 11 bases lying between them.

This chain links TRBV4-2 with TRBJ2-7; no definite D call. This CDR3 region has 15 residues. V lost 4 bases to trimming and J lost 0 bases, with 13 bases between them. The germline V gene has CDR1 LGHNA and CDR2 YNFKEQ. As DNA, the CDR3 is TGTGCCAGCAGCCCCATTGTGGGTAGCTCCTACGAGCAGTACTTC. It codes for CASSPIVGSSYEQYF.

CDR3 nucleotides: TGTGCCAGCAGTCCGCCGCAGCGTGAGACCCAGTACTTC. It specifies CASSPPQRETQYF. The rearrangement uses TRBV27 and TRBJ2-5; no clear D. The CDR3 consists of 13 residues. With 5 bases removed from V and 5 bases from J, the gap between germline ends came to 12 bases. CDR1 MNHEY and CDR2 SMNVEV come from the germline V gene (reference sequence).